This T cell receptor (beta chain) was found in a study of blood T cell repertoires in COVID-19. The CDR3 runs 12 residues. CDR1 and CDR2 (germline): SGHAT, FQNNGV. Trimming left V 2 bases short and J 11 bases short, with 10 bases between. The assay was immunoSEQ multiplex PCR, and TCRdb's table has in-frame clones only and misses some. The sample lists under 200,000 clones, over 75% occurring once. Sequencing was carried out using PBMCs or T cells enriched from blood (not recorded which). This chain links TRBV11-2 with TRBJ2-1; no definite D call. This sequence was found in a middle-aged man who had recovered from COVID-19. The CDR3 protein is CASSLISDQQFF. The CDR3, as DNA: TGTGCCAGCAGCTTAATCAGTGATCAGCAGTTCTTC.